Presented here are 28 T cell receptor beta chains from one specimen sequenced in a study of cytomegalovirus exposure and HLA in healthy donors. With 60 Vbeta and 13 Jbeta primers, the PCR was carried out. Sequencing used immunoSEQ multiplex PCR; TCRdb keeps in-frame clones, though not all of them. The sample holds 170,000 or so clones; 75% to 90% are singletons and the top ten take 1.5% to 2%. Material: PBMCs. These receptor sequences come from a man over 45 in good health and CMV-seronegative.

The CDR3 nucleotides read TGTGCCAGCACCCGCCCAGCGAACCCCGGTGAAGCTTTCTTT. Its translation is CASTRPANPGEAFF. This chain joins TRBV6-6 and TRBJ1-1, with D unresolved. CDR1 and CDR2 (germline): MNHNY, SVGAGI (reference sequence). Trimming shortened V by 7 bases and J by 7 bases, and 19 bases separated the two germline ends. There are 14 residues in the CDR3.

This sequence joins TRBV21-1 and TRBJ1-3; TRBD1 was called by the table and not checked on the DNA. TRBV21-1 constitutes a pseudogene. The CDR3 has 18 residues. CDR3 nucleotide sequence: TGTGCCAGCAGCAAAGTGGGGGGGGACAGGGACGGGCGAAACACCATATATTTT. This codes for CASSKVGGDRDGRNTIYF.

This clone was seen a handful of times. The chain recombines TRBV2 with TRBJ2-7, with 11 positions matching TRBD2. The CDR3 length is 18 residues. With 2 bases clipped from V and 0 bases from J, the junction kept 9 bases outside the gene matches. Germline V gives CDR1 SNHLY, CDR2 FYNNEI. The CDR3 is CASSEWAPLAGGSYEQYF. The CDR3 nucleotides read TGTGCCAGCAGTGAATGGGCACCCCTAGCGGGAGGCTCCTACGAGCAGTACTTC.

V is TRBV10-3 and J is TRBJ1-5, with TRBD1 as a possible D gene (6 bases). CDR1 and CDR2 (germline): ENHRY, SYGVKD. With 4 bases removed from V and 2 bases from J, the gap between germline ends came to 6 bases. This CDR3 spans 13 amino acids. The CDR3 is CAISGQGNQPQHF. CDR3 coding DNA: TGTGCCATCAGTGGACAGGGCAATCAGCCCCAGCATTTT.

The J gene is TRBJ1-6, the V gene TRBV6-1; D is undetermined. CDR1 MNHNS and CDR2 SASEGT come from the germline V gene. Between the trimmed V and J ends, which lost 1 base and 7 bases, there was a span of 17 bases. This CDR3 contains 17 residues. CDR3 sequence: CASSEGRSWALNSPLHF. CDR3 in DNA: TGTGCCAGCAGTGAAGGACGATCCTGGGCTTTGAATTCACCCCTCCACTTT.

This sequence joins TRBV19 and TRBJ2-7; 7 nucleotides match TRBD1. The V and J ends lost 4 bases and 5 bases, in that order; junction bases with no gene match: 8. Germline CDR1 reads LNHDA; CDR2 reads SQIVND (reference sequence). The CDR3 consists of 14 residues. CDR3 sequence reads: CASSRQGNLHEQYF. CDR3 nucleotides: TGTGCCAGTAGTAGACAGGGAAATCTCCACGAGCAGTACTTC.

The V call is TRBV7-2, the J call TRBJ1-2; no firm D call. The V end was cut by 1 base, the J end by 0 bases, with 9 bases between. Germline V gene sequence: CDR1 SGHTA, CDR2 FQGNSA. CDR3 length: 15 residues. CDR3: CASSLDGYPNYGYTF. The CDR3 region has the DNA TGTGCCAGCAGCTTAGACGGGTATCCTAACTATGGCTACACCTTC.

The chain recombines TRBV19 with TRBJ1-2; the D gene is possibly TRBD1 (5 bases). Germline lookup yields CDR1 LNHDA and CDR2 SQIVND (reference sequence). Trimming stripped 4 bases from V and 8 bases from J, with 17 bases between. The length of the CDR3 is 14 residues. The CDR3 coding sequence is TGTGCCAGTAGTAATGGGGCGGACCATGGAGGCTACACCTTC. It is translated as CASSNGADHGGYTF.

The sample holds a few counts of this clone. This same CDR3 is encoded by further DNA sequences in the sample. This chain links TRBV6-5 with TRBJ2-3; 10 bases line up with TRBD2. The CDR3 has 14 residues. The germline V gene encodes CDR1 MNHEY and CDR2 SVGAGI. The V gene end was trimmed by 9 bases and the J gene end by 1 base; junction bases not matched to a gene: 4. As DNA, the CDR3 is TGTGCCAGTAGCCTAGCGGGGGGCACAGATACGCAGTATTTT. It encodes CASSLAGGTDTQYF.

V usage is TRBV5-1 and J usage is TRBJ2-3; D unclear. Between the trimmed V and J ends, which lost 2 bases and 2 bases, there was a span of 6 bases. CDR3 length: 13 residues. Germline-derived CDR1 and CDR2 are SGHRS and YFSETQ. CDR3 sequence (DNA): TGCGCCAGCAGCTTACAAAACACAGATACGCAGTATTTT. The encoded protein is CASSLQNTDTQYF.

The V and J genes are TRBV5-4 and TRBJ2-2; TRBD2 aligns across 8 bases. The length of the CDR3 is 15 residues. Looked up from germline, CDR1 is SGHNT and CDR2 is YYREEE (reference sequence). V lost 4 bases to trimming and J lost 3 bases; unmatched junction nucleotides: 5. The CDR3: CASSVSGKYTGELFF. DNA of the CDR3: TGTGCCAGCAGCGTTAGCGGGAAGTACACCGGGGAGCTGTTTTTT.

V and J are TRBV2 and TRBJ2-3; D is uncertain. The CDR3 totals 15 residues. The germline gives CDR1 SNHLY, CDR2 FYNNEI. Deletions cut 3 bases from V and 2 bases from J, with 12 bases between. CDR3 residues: CASSERPRSTDTQYF. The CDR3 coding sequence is TGTGCCAGCAGTGAGAGGCCACGTTCCACAGATACGCAGTATTTT. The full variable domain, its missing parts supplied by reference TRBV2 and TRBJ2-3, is EPEVTQTPSHQVTQMGQEVILRCVPISNHLYFYWYRQILGQKVEFLVSFYNNEISEKSEIFDDQFSVERPDGSNFTLKIRSTKLEDSAMYFCASSERPRSTDTQYFGPGTRLTVL.

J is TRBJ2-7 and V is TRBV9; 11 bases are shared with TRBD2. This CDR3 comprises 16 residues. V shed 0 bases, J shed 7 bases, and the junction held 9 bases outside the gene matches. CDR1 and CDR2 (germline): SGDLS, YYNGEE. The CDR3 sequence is CASSVDDGLAGKEQYF. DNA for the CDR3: TGTGCCAGCAGCGTAGACGACGGACTAGCGGGTAAAGAGCAGTACTTC.

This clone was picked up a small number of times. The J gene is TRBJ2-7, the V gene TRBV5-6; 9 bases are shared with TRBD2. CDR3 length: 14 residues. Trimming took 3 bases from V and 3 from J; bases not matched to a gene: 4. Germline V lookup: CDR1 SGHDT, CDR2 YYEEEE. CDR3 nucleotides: TGTGCCAGCAGCTGGACTAGCGAGAACTACGAGCAGTACTTC. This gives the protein CASSWTSENYEQYF.

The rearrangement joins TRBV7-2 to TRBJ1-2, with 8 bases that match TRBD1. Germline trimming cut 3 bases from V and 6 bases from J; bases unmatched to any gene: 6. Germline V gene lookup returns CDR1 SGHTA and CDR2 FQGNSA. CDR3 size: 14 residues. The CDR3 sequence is CASSFRRGQDGYTF. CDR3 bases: TGTGCCAGCAGCTTCCGCAGGGGGCAGGATGGCTACACCTTC.

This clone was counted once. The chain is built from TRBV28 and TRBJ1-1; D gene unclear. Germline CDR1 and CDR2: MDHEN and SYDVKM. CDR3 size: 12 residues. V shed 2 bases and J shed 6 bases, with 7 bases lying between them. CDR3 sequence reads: CASSLGTAEAFF. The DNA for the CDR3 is TGTGCCAGCAGTTTAGGCACCGCTGAAGCTTTCTTT.

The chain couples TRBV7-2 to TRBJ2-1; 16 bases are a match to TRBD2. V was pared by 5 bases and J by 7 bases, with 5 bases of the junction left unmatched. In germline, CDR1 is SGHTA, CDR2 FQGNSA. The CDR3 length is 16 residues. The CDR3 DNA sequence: TGTGCCAGCAGCGGGGGACTAGCGGGGGGGCGAAATGAGCAGTTCTTC. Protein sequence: CASSGGLAGGRNEQFF.

The CDR3 sequence: CASSPREIQETQYF. CDR3 nucleotides: TGTGCCAGCTCACCTCGGGAAATACAAGAGACCCAGTACTTC. J is TRBJ2-5 and V is TRBV18, with D maybe TRBD2 (5 bases). The CDR3 runs 14 residues. CDR1 and CDR2 (germline): KGHSH, LQKENI. Trimming removed 3 bases from V and 2 bases from J, with 10 bases in between.

The CDR3 DNA follows: TGTGCCAGCAGCCATGGGGGGGGGTTTGCCGGGGAGCTGTTTTTT. Residues: CASSHGGGFAGELFF. This chain joins TRBV4-2 and TRBJ2-2; 7 bases agree with TRBD2. Looked up from germline, CDR1 is LGHNA and CDR2 is YNFKEQ. V shed 3 bases and J 6 bases; nucleotides not matched to a gene: 7. This CDR3 is built from 15 residues.

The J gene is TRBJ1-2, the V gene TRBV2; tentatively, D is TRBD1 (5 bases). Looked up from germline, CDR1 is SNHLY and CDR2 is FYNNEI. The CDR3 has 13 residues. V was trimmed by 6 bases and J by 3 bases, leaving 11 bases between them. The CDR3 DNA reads TGTGCCAGCAGCAAAGGCAGGGACTATGGCTACACCTTC. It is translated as CASSKGRDYGYTF.

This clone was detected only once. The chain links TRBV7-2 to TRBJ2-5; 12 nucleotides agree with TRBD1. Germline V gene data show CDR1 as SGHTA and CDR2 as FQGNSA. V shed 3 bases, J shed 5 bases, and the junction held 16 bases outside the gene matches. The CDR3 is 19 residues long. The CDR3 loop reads CASSFPQPWDRGRLETQYF. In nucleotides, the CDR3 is TGTGCCAGCAGCTTCCCCCAGCCCTGGGACAGGGGGCGTTTGGAGACCCAGTACTTC. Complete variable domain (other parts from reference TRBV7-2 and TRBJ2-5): GAGVSQSPSNKVTEKGKDVELRCDPISGHTALYWYRQSLGQGLEFLIYFQGNSAPDKSGLPSDRFSAERTGGSVSTLTIQRTQQEDSAVYLCASSFPQPWDRGRLETQYFGPGTRLLVL.

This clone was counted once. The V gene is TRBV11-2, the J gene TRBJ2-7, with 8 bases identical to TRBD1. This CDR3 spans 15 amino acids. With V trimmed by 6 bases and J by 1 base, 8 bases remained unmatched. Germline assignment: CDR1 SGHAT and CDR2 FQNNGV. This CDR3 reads CASRAPGQGSYEQYF. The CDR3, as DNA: TGTGCCAGCAGAGCCCCCGGACAGGGTTCCTACGAGCAGTACTTC. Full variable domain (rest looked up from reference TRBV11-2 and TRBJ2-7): EAGVAQSPRYKIIEKRQSVAFWCNPISGHATLYWYQQILGQGPKLLIQFQNNGVVDDSQLPKDRFSAERLKGVDSTLKIQPAKLEDSAVYLCASRAPGQGSYEQYFGPGTRLTVT.

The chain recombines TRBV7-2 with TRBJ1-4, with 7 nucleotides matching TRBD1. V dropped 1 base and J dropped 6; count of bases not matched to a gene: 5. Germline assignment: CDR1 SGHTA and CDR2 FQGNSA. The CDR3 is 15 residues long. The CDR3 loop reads CASSLVGQGDEKLFF. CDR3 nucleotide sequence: TGTGCCAGCAGCTTAGTAGGCCAGGGGGATGAAAAACTGTTTTTT.

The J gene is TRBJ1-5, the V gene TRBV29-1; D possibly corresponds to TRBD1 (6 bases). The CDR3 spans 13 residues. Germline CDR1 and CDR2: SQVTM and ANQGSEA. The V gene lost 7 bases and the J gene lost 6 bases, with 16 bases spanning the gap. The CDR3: CSAGGQGGQPQHF. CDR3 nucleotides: TGCAGCGCCGGGGGGCAAGGGGGTCAGCCCCAGCATTTT.

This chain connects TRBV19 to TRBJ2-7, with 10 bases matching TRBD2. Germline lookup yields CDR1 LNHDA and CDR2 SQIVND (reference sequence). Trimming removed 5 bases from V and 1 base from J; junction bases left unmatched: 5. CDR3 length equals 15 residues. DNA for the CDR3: TGTGCCAGTAGTTTAAGGACTAGCGGATCCTACGAGCAGTACTTC. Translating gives CASSLRTSGSYEQYF.

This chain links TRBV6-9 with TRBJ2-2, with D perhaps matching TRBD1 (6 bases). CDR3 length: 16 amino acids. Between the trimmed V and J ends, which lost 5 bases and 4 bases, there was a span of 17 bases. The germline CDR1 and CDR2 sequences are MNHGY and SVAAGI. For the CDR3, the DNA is TGTGCCAGCAGTCCAGCTCCTCAGGGGACCACCGGGGAGCTGTTTTTT. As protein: CASSPAPQGTTGELFF.

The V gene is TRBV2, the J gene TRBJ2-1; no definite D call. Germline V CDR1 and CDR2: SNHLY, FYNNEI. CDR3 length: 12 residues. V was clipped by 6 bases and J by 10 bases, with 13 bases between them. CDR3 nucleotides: TGTGCCAGCAGCGTGACTGGTGGAGAGCAGTTCTTC. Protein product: CASSVTGGEQFF. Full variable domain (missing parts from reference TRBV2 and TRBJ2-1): EPEVTQTPSHQVTQMGQEVILRCVPISNHLYFYWYRQILGQKVEFLVSFYNNEISEKSEIFDDQFSVERPDGSNFTLKIRSTKLEDSAMYFCASSVTGGEQFFGPGTRLTVL.

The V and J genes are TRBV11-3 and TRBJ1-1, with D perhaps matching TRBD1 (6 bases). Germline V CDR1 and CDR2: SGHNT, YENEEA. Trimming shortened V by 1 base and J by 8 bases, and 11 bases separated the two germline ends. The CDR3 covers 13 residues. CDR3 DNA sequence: TGTGCCAGCAGCTTAGTTGAGACAGGAGAAGCTTTCTTT. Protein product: CASSLVETGEAFF.